The sequence of this T cell receptor beta chain was determined in a study of shared clonotypes between healthy human individuals. The CDR3 contains 16 residues. Trimming removed 6 bases from V and 4 bases from J; junction bases left unmatched: 8. Per the germline V gene, CDR1 is SGHAT and CDR2 is FQNNGV. Comments on this clone: Antigen specificity is unknown.

CD45RO-negative CD8 cells positively selected for CCR7 made up the naive population, which excluded terminally differentiated effector memory CD45RA+ cells. Running of the assay took place at deep level. Over several immunoSEQ plates, each subset's genomic DNA was distributed in even portions. Assay used: immunoSEQ multiplex PCR; TCRdb lists only in-frame clones, some missing. Here the sample spans about 680,000 clones, 90% to 95% being singletons. The study, taken as a whole, reports: Having only a few donors restricted how much genetic and exposure-history diversity was captured. Memory subsets generally showed smaller estimated richness than naive subsets did.

The chain links TRBV11-2 to TRBJ2-2; 10 nucleotides agree with TRBD1. The specimen sequenced was naive CD8+ T cells sorted from blood. This sequence was found in a man under 40 in good health. The CDR3 is CASRQAGTGVTGELFF. The CDR3 DNA sequence: TGTGCCAGCAGGCAAGCCGGGACAGGGGTCACCGGGGAGCTGTTTTTT.